This TCR beta chain appears in the sequencing data of a study of OX40 agonist ivuxolimab in advanced cancers. About the study: A mean age of roughly 66 years, range roughly 20 to 90, was recorded, and 80% to 90% were male. Two patients with cutaneous melanoma and one with hepatocellular carcinoma, three in total, showed partial responses. Overall study findings and caveats: Antigens targeted by the expanded peripheral T cells were not determined.

By proportion, this clone is medium-sized. Its specificity is not known. The table came from immunoSEQ multiplex PCR; TCRdb's copy has only in-frame clones and leaves some out. The sample contains under 40,000 clones, 70% to 80% of which appear only once. This CDR3 contains 15 residues. The germline V gene encodes CDR1 SGHDN and CDR2 FVKESK. V was trimmed by 0 bases and J by 2 bases, leaving 11 bases between them. The receptor was derived from an adult with an advanced solid tumor such as melanoma, head and neck, liver or kidney cancer. The V and J genes are TRBV14 and TRBJ2-7; D is unclear. Sequencing used CD4+ or CD8+ T cells sorted from blood, obtained in a trial of the OX40 agonist ivuxolimab. The CDR3 spells CASSQDPARAYEQYF. CDR3 bases: TGTGCCAGCAGCCAAGATCCGGCTAGAGCCTACGAGCAGTACTTC.